This is a list of T cell receptor beta chains from one sample in a study of blood T cell repertoires in COVID-19. Only in-frame clones appear in the TCRdb table, and some are missing; sequencing was by immunoSEQ multiplex PCR. Of roughly 210,000 clones listed, roughly 80% are singletons. Sample: peripheral blood. The receptors originated from a woman of 80 years or more with COVID-19, enrolled during active disease. Both conserved end residues are part of each CDR3.

v_call	j_call	cdr3_aa
TRBV11-3	TRBJ2-1	CASSLGRISYNEQFF
TRBV6-5	TRBJ1-1	CASSFSGNTEAFF
TRBV13	TRBJ2-1	CASSIRGSYNEQFF
TRBV6-1	TRBJ2-7	CASSDNRYEQYF
TRBV3-1/TRBV3-2	TRBJ2-3	CASSQGRTGAVKQYF
TRBV4-2	TRBJ2-1	CASSHPKEAGTSGGNEQFF
TRBV11-3	TRBJ2-1	CASSLPAGDDEQFF
TRBV6-5	TRBJ2-3	CASSGTEGTQYF
TRBV7-2	TRBJ2-2	CASSFSSGTGELFF
TRBV7-3	TRBJ2-2	CASSSGQGINTGELFF
TRBV5-6	TRBJ1-4	CASSPMGGRDNEKLFF
TRBV9	TRBJ1-2	CASSVEEGPDRGGYTF
TRBV7-2	TRBJ2-5	CASSRPGLADKTQYF
TRBV6-5	TRBJ1-3	CASSRTEGGNTIYF
TRBV7-9	TRBJ2-7	CASSPGQGGDEQYF
TRBV18	TRBJ1-5	CASSPASQPQHF
TRBV9	TRBJ2-2	CASSHSQGFSGELFF
TRBV28	TRBJ1-5	CASSGLTGQQSNQPQHF
TRBV2	TRBJ2-1	CASVTGGYNEQFF
TRBV29-1	TRBJ1-1	CSVHRGRGTEAFF
TRBV19	TRBJ1-5	CASKDRVGSNQPQHF
TRBV19	TRBJ2-5	CASSTGTGGKTQYF
TRBV27	TRBJ2-3	CASSLSGTRSSTDTQYF
TRBV5-4	TRBJ1-1	CASREQGMNTEAFF
TRBV6-5	TRBJ1-2	CASSYLGTGVTGYTF
TRBV6-5	TRBJ1-3	CASSYSSGNVNTIYF
TRBV5-8	TRBJ2-1	CASSRTGSYNEQFF
TRBV5-4	TRBJ1-2	CASSPGQGNYGYTF
TRBV29-1	TRBJ1-2	CSVRQTLGGYTF
TRBV19	TRBJ2-2	CASSSGRAVENTGELFF
TRBV7-2	TRBJ1-2	CASSLVVVGADGYTF
TRBV6-1	TRBJ2-1	CASSEADMSDSYYNEQFF
TRBV4-1	TRBJ2-5	CASSSGGAGETQYF
TRBV5-6	TRBJ1-6	CASSPGISPLHF
TRBV11-2	TRBJ2-2	CASSLDHLAANTGELFF
TRBV28	TRBJ2-5	CASRKRDRAQETQYF
TRBV18	TRBJ1-1	CASSPPQGLVTEAFF
TRBV10-2	TRBJ2-2	CASSPPGPGELFF
TRBV14	TRBJ2-1	CATKLGQGRNEQFF
TRBV18	TRBJ2-1	CASSPSRDRMNNEQFF
TRBV5-1	TRBJ1-1	CASSSDRGYTEAFF
TRBV4-1	TRBJ2-1	CASSHPSGGYNEQFF